The 31 T cell receptor beta chains below all came from one sample that was sequenced in a study of blood T cell repertoires in COVID-19. Here immunoSEQ multiplex PCR was the method, and the copy in TCRdb shows in-frame clones only, minus some. The data hold about 480,000 clones, with approximately 92% observed a single time. The specimen sequenced was peripheral blood. These receptors all come from a man between 18 and 35 years old with COVID-19, enrolled during active disease.

CDR3 loop: CATSGGRGLNYGYTF. The CDR3 DNA reads TGTGCCACCAGCGGCGGGAGGGGGCTTAACTATGGCTACACCTTC. This chain connects TRBV15 to TRBJ1-2, with 7 bases matching TRBD1. Germline CDR1 LNHNV, CDR2 YYDKDF (reference sequence). The CDR3 totals 15 residues. V dropped 5 bases and J dropped 1; count of bases not matched to a gene: 7.

This clone was seen once. The CDR3 DNA reads TGTGCCATCAGTGGGCCGCCGGCTAGTGAGCAGTACTTC. It codes for CAISGPPASEQYF. The V and J genes are TRBV10-3 and TRBJ2-7, with unresolved D. Germline assignment: CDR1 ENHRY and CDR2 SYGVKD. The V and J ends lost 4 bases and 7 bases respectively, with 14 bases between them. This CDR3 is 13 amino acids long.

This sequence joins TRBV2 and TRBJ2-7, with D perhaps matching TRBD2 (5 bases). Trimming cost V 2 bases and J 2 bases, with 13 bases left between them. Germline V gene data show CDR1 as SNHLY and CDR2 as FYNNEI. There are 15 residues in the CDR3. CDR3 sequence (DNA): TGTGCCAGCAGTGAAAGACGATCGGGGACCTACGAGCAGTACTTC. Its translation is CASSERRSGTYEQYF.

Only one count was recorded for this clone. V usage is TRBV19 and J usage is TRBJ2-5; possibly TRBD2 for D (5 bases). Deletions cut 7 bases from V and 5 bases from J, with 14 bases between. The CDR3 spans 13 residues. CDR1 LNHDA and CDR2 SQIVND come from the germline V gene (reference sequence). CDR3 sequence: CASIGSPLETQYF. The CDR3 DNA follows: TGTGCCAGTATAGGGAGCCCCCTGGAGACCCAGTACTTC.

V is TRBV27 and J is TRBJ1-5, with D hard to call. The V end lost 3 bases, the J end lost 7 bases, and 13 bases lay between the germline ends. Germline V gene sequence: CDR1 MNHEY, CDR2 SMNVEV (reference sequence). There are 14 residues in the CDR3. The CDR3 nucleotides read TGTGCCAGCAGTTTGTTTGGCAGTTCACAGCCCCAGCATTTT. This gives the protein CASSLFGSSQPQHF.

CDR3 DNA: TGCGCCAGCAGCTTGACTAGCGGGGGGGCGACTGAGCAGTTCTTC. This translates into CASSLTSGGATEQFF. The chain recombines TRBV5-1 with TRBJ2-1; 13 bases are shared with TRBD2. Germline CDR1 and CDR2: SGHRS and YFSETQ. V trimming: 1 base; J trimming: 9 bases; junction bases outside the gene matches: 4. The length of the CDR3 is 15 residues.

This clone was detected only once. This rearrangement joins TRBV19 to TRBJ1-1; TRBD1 matches at 7 bases. Per germline, CDR1 LNHDA and CDR2 SQIVND (reference sequence). V lost 7 bases to trimming and J lost 0 bases; unmatched junction nucleotides: 8. The CDR3 has 15 amino acids. The CDR3 DNA sequence: TGTGCCAGTACCTTTCCCGGGACAGTGAACACTGAAGCTTTCTTT. Residues: CASTFPGTVNTEAFF.

The V gene is TRBV5-1, the J gene TRBJ1-5; D is ambiguous. The germline gives CDR1 SGHRS, CDR2 YFSETQ. Trimming removed 5 bases at V and 2 bases at J, with 11 bases between. CDR3 size: 14 residues. The CDR3 coding sequence is TGCGCCAGCAGACCTACTGGTGGCAATCAGCCCCAGCATTTT. Amino acids: CASRPTGGNQPQHF.

The chain links TRBV9 to TRBJ2-3, with D possibly being TRBD1 (6 bases). V lost 0 bases and J 4 bases, leaving 12 bases between the germline ends. Germline V gene sequence: CDR1 SGDLS, CDR2 YYNGEE. This CDR3 region has 15 residues. CDR3 DNA sequence: TGTGCCAGCAGCGTAGGGGGGCTAACCGCAGATACGCAGTATTTT. Amino acid sequence: CASSVGGLTADTQYF.

The V and J genes are TRBV30 and TRBJ1-5; maybe TRBD1 (5 bases). This CDR3 has 12 residues. Germline V lookup: CDR1 GTSNPN, CDR2 SVGIG (reference sequence). V lost 1 base and J lost 7, with 8 bases in between. The CDR3 reads CAWSAAGQPQHF. The CDR3 nucleotides are TGTGCCTGGAGTGCGGCAGGGCAGCCCCAGCATTTT.

This chain uses TRBV4-1 with TRBJ1-6; the D is unclear. The CDR3 length is 15 residues. With 1 base removed from V and 10 bases from J, the gap between germline ends came to 14 bases. Looked up from germline, CDR1 is MGHRA and CDR2 is YSYEKL. CDR3 region: CASSQVSGRMSPLHF. CDR3 in DNA: TGCGCCAGCAGCCAAGTTAGTGGGAGGATGTCACCCCTCCACTTT.

The V and J genes are TRBV6-6 and TRBJ2-7; 9 nucleotides agree with TRBD2. The CDR3 runs 16 residues. V shed 6 bases and J 0 bases; nucleotides not matched to a gene: 9. Germline V gives CDR1 MNHNY, CDR2 SVGAGI (reference sequence). Here the CDR3 DNA reads TGTGCCAGCAGCCCTCGGTCTAGCGGGAACTCCTACGAGCAGTACTTC. It specifies CASSPRSSGNSYEQYF.

The DNA of the CDR3 is TGCGCCAGCAGTGACCAGACTAGCGGGATGGATACGCAGTATTTT. This encodes CASSDQTSGMDTQYF. This chain connects TRBV10-1 to TRBJ2-3; 11 nucleotides match TRBD2. This CDR3 is built from 15 residues. V was pared by 3 bases and J by 6 bases, with 5 bases of the junction left unmatched. In germline, CDR1 is WNHNN, CDR2 SYGVQD (reference sequence).

V and J are TRBV9 and TRBJ1-1; 7 bases line up with TRBD1. Per germline, CDR1 SGDLS and CDR2 YYNGEE. The CDR3 consists of 15 residues. The V segment lost 4 bases and the J segment 2 bases; nucleotides outside the gene matches: 8. CDR3 coding DNA: TGTGCCAGCAGCCCACGGACAGGAACTAACACTGAAGCTTTCTTT. This sequence encodes CASSPRTGTNTEAFF. The whole variable domain, filled in from reference TRBV9 and TRBJ1-1, reads DSGVTQTPKHLITATGQRVTLRCSPRSGDLSVYWYQQSLDQGLQFLIQYYNGEERAKGNILERFSAQQFPDLHSELNLSSLELGDSALYFCASSPRTGTNTEAFFGQGTRLTVV.

This clone has a handful of counts. The chain recombines TRBV7-2 with TRBJ1-3; 7 positions agree with TRBD1. CDR3 length: 17 amino acids. Germline-derived CDR1 and CDR2 are SGHTA and FQGNSA. Losses at the gene ends were 5 bases for V and 1 base for J; bases not matched to a gene: 11. This CDR3 is CASSRTGDKSSGNTIYF. The CDR3 DNA follows: TGTGCCAGCAGCCGTACAGGGGATAAGTCTTCTGGAAACACCATATATTTT. Complete variable domain (other parts from reference TRBV7-2 and TRBJ1-3): GAGVSQSPSNKVTEKGKDVELRCDPISGHTALYWYRQSLGQGLEFLIYFQGNSAPDKSGLPSDRFSAERTGGSVSTLTIQRTQQEDSAVYLCASSRTGDKSSGNTIYFGEGSWLTVV.

The V and J genes are TRBV19 and TRBJ1-2; D perhaps matches TRBD1 (6 bases). The CDR3 has 14 amino acids. V shed 4 bases and J shed 2 bases, with 11 bases lying between them. The V gene's germline CDR1 is LNHDA and CDR2 SQIVND (reference sequence). The CDR3 spells CASSRDQGNYGYTF. CDR3 coding DNA: TGTGCCAGTAGTAGGGATCAGGGGAACTATGGCTACACCTTC.

Turning to this clone: Relative to the germline gene, one junction end is altered; a read error may explain this. The genes are TRBV5-8 and TRBJ1-5, with a tentative D call TRBD1 (6 bases). Looked up from germline, CDR1 is SGHTS and CDR2 is YDEGEE. CDR3 length equals 9 residues. The DNA of the CDR3 is TGTGCCAGCAGCTTGACAGGGTATTTT. It specifies CASSLTGYF.

This chain uses TRBV7-9 with TRBJ2-1; tentative D call: TRBD1 (6 bases). From germline, CDR1 is SEHNR and CDR2 FQNEAQ (reference sequence). This CDR3 is 13 amino acids long. The ends were cut back, 3 bases at V and 7 bases at J, with 10 bases in the middle. This chain's CDR3 is CASSFLTGNEQFF. The CDR3 DNA follows: TGTGCCAGCAGCTTCTTAACAGGGAATGAGCAGTTCTTC.

The chain recombines TRBV7-6 with TRBJ1-2; maybe TRBD1 (6 bases). V lost 5 bases, J lost 1 base, and 14 bases lay in between. Germline lookup yields CDR1 SGHVS and CDR2 FNYEAQ. The CDR3 has 15 amino acids. The CDR3 sequence: CASSLTGTGNYGYTF. CDR3 coding DNA: TGTGCCAGCAGCCTTACAGGGACCGGTAACTATGGCTACACCTTC.

The CDR3 sequence is CASSPGGSGRQIEQFF. The CDR3 nucleotides are TGTGCCAGCAGCCCGGGGGGGAGCGGGAGACAAATTGAGCAGTTCTTC. The V call is TRBV14, the J call TRBJ2-1; TRBD2 matches at 8 bases. V was clipped by 4 bases and J by 9 bases; unmatched bases: 14. This CDR3 has 16 amino acids. The germline V gene has CDR1 SGHDN and CDR2 FVKESK.

This chain links TRBV27 with TRBJ1-6; D gene uncertain. V lost 4 bases, J lost 6 bases, and 7 bases lay in between. The CDR3 has 13 amino acids. Germline values: CDR1 MNHEY, CDR2 SMNVEV (reference sequence). The CDR3 sequence: CASSSLANSPLHF. As DNA, the CDR3 is TGTGCCAGCAGTTCGTTGGCTAATTCACCCCTCCACTTT.

The genes are TRBV5-4 and TRBJ2-3; maybe TRBD1 (6 bases). V gave up 3 bases and J gave up 1 base, with 12 bases separating them. Germline assignment: CDR1 SGHNT and CDR2 YYREEE (reference sequence). The CDR3 spans 15 residues. CDR3 sequence (DNA): TGTGCCAGCAGCTCAGGGGCCGCGGGCACAGATACGCAGTATTTT. Translation: CASSSGAAGTDTQYF. The full variable domain, in which reference TRBV5-4 and TRBJ2-3 provide the parts outside the CDR3, is ETGVTQSPTHLIKTRGQQVTLRCSSQSGHNTVSWYQQALGQGPQFIFQYYREEENGRGNFPPRFSGLQFPNYSSELNVNALELDDSALYLCASSSGAAGTDTQYFGPGTRLTVL.

This chain uses TRBV19 with TRBJ2-1; D is ambiguous. The CDR3 spans 11 residues. The ends were cut back, 4 bases at V and 4 bases at J, with 2 bases in the middle. The germline V gene encodes CDR1 LNHDA and CDR2 SQIVND (reference sequence). The CDR3 DNA reads as TGTGCCAGTAGTACATACAATGAGCAGTTCTTC. This sequence encodes CASSTYNEQFF.

The rearrangement uses TRBV27 and TRBJ2-2, with TRBD1 as a possible D gene (6 bases). Between the trimmed V and J ends, which lost 5 bases and 7 bases, there was a span of 17 bases. The CDR3 sequence is 15 residues long. Per the germline V gene, CDR1 is MNHEY and CDR2 is SMNVEV (reference sequence). CDR3 in DNA: TGTGCCAGCAGTCGGAGAGGACGGGACATCGGGGAGCTGTTTTTT. Translation: CASSRRGRDIGELFF.

The chain uses TRBV12-5 and TRBJ2-5, with TRBD2 matching 10 bases. J lost 4 bases, V lost 2 bases, and 19 bases had no gene match. CDR1 LGHNT and CDR2 FRNRAP come from the germline V gene. This CDR3 contains 20 residues. CDR3 bases: TGTGCTAGTGGTTTGTCCCCGCAACCCCTAGCGGGAGTTAAGGTAGAGACCCAGTACTTC. Amino acids: CASGLSPQPLAGVKVETQYF.

The CDR3 sequence: CASSLGLAGVGTGELFF. In DNA, the CDR3 is TGTGCCAGCAGCTTGGGACTAGCGGGAGTAGGCACCGGGGAGCTGTTTTTT. The chain joins TRBV5-4 to TRBJ2-2; 12 positions match TRBD2. CDR3 length: 17 residues. Trimming at V came to 0 bases and at J to 4 bases, leaving 4 bases not matched to a gene. Germline V gene sequence: CDR1 SGHNT, CDR2 YYREEE (reference sequence). The variable domain in full, with the rest retrieved from reference TRBV5-4 and TRBJ2-2, is ETGVTQSPTHLIKTRGQQVTLRCSSQSGHNTVSWYQQALGQGPQFIFQYYREEENGRGNFPPRFSGLQFPNYSSELNVNALELDDSALYLCASSLGLAGVGTGELFFGEGSRLTVL.

J is TRBJ2-7 and V is TRBV4-1, with 8 bases that match TRBD2. The V gene end was trimmed by 4 bases and the J gene end by 4 bases; junction bases not matched to a gene: 9. Germline-derived CDR1 and CDR2 are MGHRA and YSYEKL. The CDR3 length is 15 residues. The CDR3 DNA reads as TGCGCCAGCAGCCCGATCGGGGGGGAGTTGTACGAGCAGTACTTC. It codes for CASSPIGGELYEQYF.

The chain employs TRBV12-3 or TRBV12-4 and TRBJ1-2; tentatively, D is TRBD1 (5 bases). The CDR3 totals 13 residues. Trimming cost V 3 bases and J 5 bases, with 10 bases left between them. CDR3 amino acids: CASSFPGWYGYTF. CDR3 coding DNA: TGTGCCAGCAGTTTCCCAGGGTGGTATGGCTACACCTTC.

This sequence joins TRBV5-1 and TRBJ2-2; TRBD1 matches 8 bases. After removal of 1 base from V and 4 bases from J, the junction contained 3 bases not matched to a gene. CDR1 and CDR2 from the germline V gene are SGHRS and YFSETQ. The CDR3 is made up of 15 amino acids. CDR3 loop: CASSLTTGVTGELFF. The CDR3 DNA reads TGCGCCAGCAGCTTGACGACAGGGGTCACCGGGGAGCTGTTTTTT.

This CDR3 reads CAISERTGRGNTIYF. CDR3 nucleotide sequence: TGTGCCATCAGTGAGAGGACAGGGCGAGGAAACACCATATATTTT. The V gene is TRBV10-3, the J gene TRBJ1-3; 8 nucleotides align to TRBD1. The V and J ends lost 2 bases and 4 bases, in that order; junction bases with no gene match: 4. CDR3 length: 15 amino acids. Germline V gene sequence: CDR1 ENHRY, CDR2 SYGVKD.

The chain has TRBV6-5 and TRBJ2-3, with a tentative D call TRBD2 (5 bases). CDR1 MNHEY and CDR2 SVGAGI come from the germline V gene. V shed 7 bases and J shed 6 bases, with 17 bases lying between them. CDR3 length equals 14 residues. The CDR3 DNA is TGTGCCAGCAAATTCGGGGTCCTAGGGGATACGCAGTATTTT. Its translation is CASKFGVLGDTQYF.